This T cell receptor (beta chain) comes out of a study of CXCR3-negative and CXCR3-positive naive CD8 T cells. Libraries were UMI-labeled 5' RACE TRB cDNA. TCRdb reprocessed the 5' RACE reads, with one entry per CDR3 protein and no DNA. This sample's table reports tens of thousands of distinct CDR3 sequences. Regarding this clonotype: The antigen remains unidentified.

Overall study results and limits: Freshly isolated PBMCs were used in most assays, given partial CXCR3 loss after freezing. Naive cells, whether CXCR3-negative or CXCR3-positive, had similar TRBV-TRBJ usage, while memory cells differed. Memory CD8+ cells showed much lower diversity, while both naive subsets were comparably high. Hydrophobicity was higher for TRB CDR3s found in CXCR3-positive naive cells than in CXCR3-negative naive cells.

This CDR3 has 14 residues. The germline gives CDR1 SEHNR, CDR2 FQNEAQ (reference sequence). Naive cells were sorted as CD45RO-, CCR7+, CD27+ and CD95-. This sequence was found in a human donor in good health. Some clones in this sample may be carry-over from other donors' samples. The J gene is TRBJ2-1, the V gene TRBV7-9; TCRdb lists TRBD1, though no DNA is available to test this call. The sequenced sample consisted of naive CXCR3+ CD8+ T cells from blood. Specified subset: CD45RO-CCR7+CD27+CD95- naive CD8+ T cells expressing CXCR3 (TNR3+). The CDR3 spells CASIHGGGYNEQFF.